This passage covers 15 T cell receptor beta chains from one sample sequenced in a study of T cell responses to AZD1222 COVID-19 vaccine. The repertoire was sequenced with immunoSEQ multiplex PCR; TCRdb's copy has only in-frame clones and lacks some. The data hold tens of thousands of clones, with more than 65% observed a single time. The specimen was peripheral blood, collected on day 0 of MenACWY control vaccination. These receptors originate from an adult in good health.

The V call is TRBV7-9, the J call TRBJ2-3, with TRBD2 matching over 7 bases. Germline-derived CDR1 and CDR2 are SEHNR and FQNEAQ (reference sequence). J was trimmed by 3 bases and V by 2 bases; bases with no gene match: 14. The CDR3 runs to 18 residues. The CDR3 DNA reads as TGTGCCAGCAGCTTACCAGTGCAGGGAGGCGGGAGAACAGATACGCAGTATTTT. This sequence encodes CASSLPVQGGGRTDTQYF.

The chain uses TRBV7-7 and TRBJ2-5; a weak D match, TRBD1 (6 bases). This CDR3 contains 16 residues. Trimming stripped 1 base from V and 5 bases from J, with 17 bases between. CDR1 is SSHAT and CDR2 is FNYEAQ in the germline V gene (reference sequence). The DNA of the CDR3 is TGTGCCAGCAGCTTAGATGGGACACCCTTGGGGGAGACCCAGTACTTC. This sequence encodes CASSLDGTPLGETQYF.

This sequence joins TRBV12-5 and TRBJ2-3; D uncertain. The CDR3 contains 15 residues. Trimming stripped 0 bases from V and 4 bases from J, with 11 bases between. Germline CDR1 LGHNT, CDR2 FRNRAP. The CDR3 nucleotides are TGTGCTAGTGGTTTGGTAAACAATTTAGCAGATACGCAGTATTTT. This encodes CASGLVNNLADTQYF. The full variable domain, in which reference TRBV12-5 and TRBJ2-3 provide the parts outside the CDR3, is DARVTQTPRHKVTEMGQEVTMRCQPILGHNTVFWYRQTMMQGLELLAYFRNRAPLDDSGMPKDRFSAEMPDATLATLKIQPSEPRDSAVYFCASGLVNNLADTQYFGPGTRLTVL.

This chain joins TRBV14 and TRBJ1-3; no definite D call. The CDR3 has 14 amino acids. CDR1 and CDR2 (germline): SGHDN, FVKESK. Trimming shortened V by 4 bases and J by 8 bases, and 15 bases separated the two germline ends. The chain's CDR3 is CASSPWASSYTIYF. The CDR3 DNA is TGTGCCAGCAGCCCCTGGGCCTCCAGCTACACCATATATTTT.

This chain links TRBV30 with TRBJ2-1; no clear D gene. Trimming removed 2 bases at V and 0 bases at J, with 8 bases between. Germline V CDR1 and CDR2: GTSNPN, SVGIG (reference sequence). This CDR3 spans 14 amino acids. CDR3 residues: CAWSKMSSYNEQFF. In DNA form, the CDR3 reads TGTGCCTGGAGTAAGATGAGCTCCTACAATGAGCAGTTCTTC.

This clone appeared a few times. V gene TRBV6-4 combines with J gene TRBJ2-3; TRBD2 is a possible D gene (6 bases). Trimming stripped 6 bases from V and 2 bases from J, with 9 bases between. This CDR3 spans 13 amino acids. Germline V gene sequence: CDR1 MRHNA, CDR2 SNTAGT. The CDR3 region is CASSPGDTDTQYF. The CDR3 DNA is TGTGCCAGCAGCCCGGGGGACACAGATACGCAGTATTTT.

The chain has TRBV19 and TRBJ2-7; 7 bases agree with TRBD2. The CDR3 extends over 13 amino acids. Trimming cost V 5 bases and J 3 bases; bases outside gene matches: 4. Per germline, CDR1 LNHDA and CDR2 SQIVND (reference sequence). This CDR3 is CASSVGGSYEQYV. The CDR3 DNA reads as TGTGCCAGTAGTGTCGGGGGGAGCTACGAGCAGTACGTC.

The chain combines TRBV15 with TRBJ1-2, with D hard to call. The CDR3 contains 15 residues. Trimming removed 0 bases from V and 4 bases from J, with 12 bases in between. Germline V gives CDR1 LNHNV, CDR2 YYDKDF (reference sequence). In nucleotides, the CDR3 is TGTGCCACCAGCAGAGAACGGCTGTCTGGCTATGGCTACACCTTC. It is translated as CATSRERLSGYGYTF.

The CDR3 region is CAWSVQGKLAEAFF. CDR3 DNA sequence: TGTGCCTGGAGTGTACAAGGGAAACTTGCTGAAGCTTTCTTT. The rearrangement uses TRBV30 and TRBJ1-1; D uncertain. The V end was cut by 0 bases, the J end by 6 bases, with 14 bases between. This CDR3 comprises 14 residues. CDR1 GTSNPN and CDR2 SVGIG come from the germline V gene (reference sequence). The whole variable domain, remainder taken from reference TRBV30 and TRBJ1-1, is SQTIHQWPATLVQPVGSPLSLECTVEGTSNPNLYWYRQAAGRGLQLLFYSVGIGQISSEVPQNLSASRPQDRQFILSSKKLLLSDSGFYLCAWSVQGKLAEAFFGQGTRLTVV.

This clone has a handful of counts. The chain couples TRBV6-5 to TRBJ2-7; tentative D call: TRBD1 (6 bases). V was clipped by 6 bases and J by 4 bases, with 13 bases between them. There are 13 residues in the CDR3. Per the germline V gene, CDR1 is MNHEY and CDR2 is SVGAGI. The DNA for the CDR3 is TGTGCCAGCAGCCTGGATAGGGGGTACGAGCAGTACGTC. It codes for CASSLDRGYEQYV.

This CDR3 reads CASIHGEGTYEQYF. CDR3 in DNA: TGTGCCAGCATCCACGGTGAGGGGACCTACGAGCAGTACTTC. This chain joins TRBV2 and TRBJ2-7; D possibly matches TRBD1 or TRBD2 (5 bases each). CDR1 and CDR2 (germline): SNHLY, FYNNEI. The V end was cut by 7 bases, the J end by 2 bases, with 15 bases between. This CDR3 region has 14 residues.

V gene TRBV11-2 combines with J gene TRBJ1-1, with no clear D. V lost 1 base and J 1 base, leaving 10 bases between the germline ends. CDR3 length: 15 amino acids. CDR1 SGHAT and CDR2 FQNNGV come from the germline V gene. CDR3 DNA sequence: TGTGCCAGCAGCTTAGTTTTGGCAGAGAACACTGAAGCTTTCTTT. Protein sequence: CASSLVLAENTEAFF.

CDR3 DNA sequence: TGTGCCAGCAGCCAAAAGGACTTCCGGGCAGATACGCAGTATTTT. Translating it yields CASSQKDFRADTQYF. The chain is built from TRBV14 and TRBJ2-3, with a weak D call TRBD2 (5 bases). Germline CDR1 reads SGHDN; CDR2 reads FVKESK. Trimming stripped 2 bases from V and 4 bases from J, with 13 bases between. The CDR3 spans 15 residues.

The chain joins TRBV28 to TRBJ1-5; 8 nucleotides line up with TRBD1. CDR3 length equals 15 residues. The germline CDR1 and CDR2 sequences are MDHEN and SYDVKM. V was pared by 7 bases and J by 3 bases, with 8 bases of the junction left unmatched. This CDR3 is CASTLTDRVNQPQHF. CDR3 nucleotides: TGTGCCAGCACCCTCACGGACAGGGTCAATCAGCCCCAGCATTTT.

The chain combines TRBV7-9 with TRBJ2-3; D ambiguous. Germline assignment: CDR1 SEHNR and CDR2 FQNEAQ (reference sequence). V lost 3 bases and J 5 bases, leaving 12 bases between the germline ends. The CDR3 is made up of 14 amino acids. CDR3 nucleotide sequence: TGTGCCAGCAGCTTTGTGGCTGTAGGAGATACGCAGTATTTT. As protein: CASSFVAVGDTQYF.